These 12 T cell receptor beta chains originate from one sample sequenced in a study of CD8+ T cells in alopecia areata. cDNA reverse transcribed from extracted RNA served as the sequencing template. Using immunoSEQ multiplex PCR, the repertoire was profiled, and TCRdb retains in-frame clones only, with some absent. The sample shows roughly 180,000 clones, approximately 51% of them seen only once. The treatment denotes: oral pan-JAK inhibitor, 5-10 mg twice daily. Sequencing used CD8+ T cells sorted from blood, obtained around week 54, from a patient treated with tofacitinib. The origin of the receptors is a human donor with alopecia areata.

This clone has a single count. One end of the junction varies from germline; a read error may be responsible. The genes are TRBV2 and TRBJ2-1; possibly TRBD1 or TRBD2 for D (6 bases each). Germline V CDR1 and CDR2: SNHLY, FYNNEI. The CDR3 sequence is 12 residues long. Here the CDR3 DNA reads TGTGCCAGCAGCGAAGGGGGGCCTGAGCAGTTCTTC. Its translation is CASSEGGPEQFF.

This clone was seen a few times. The gene calls are TRBV7-9 and TRBJ1-2; 8 bases fit TRBD1. V trimming: 1 base; J trimming: 7 bases; junction bases outside the gene matches: 8. The CDR3 has 15 residues. In germline, CDR1 is SEHNR, CDR2 FQNEAQ (reference sequence). CDR3 sequence: CASSLGSDRESGYTF. CDR3 bases: TGTGCCAGCAGCTTAGGTTCGGACAGGGAATCTGGCTACACCTTC.

V is TRBV4-1 and J is TRBJ1-1; D call uncertain. The CDR3 contains 13 residues. Germline-derived CDR1 and CDR2 are MGHRA and YSYEKL. Trimming left V 0 bases short and J 11 bases short, with 13 bases between. The DNA for the CDR3 is TGCGCCAGCAGCCAAGATCTTGAGGATGGGGCTTTCTTT. Its protein is CASSQDLEDGAFF.

The chain employs TRBV27 and TRBJ1-2, with D unclear. Trimming stripped 4 bases from V and 1 base from J, with 7 bases between. Germline V gene sequence: CDR1 MNHEY, CDR2 SMNVEV (reference sequence). The CDR3 totals 13 residues. The CDR3 nucleotides are TGTGCCAGCAGTTACCGGGGTAACTATGGCTACACCTTC. Translating gives CASSYRGNYGYTF.

The rearrangement uses TRBV4-1 and TRBJ1-5; a weak D match, TRBD1 (5 bases). Between the trimmed V and J ends, which lost 0 bases and 3 bases, there was a span of 9 bases. Germline CDR1 MGHRA, CDR2 YSYEKL. This CDR3 is 15 amino acids long. CDR3: CASSQEMGTNQPQHF. The CDR3 DNA sequence: TGCGCCAGCAGCCAAGAGATGGGGACCAATCAGCCCCAGCATTTT.

There are a few counts of this clone. The chain joins TRBV28 to TRBJ2-1; D remains ambiguous. The CDR3 loop spans 13 amino acids. CDR1 is MDHEN, CDR2 SYDVKM, per germline. V dropped 6 bases and J dropped 9 bases, with 15 bases sitting between them. For the CDR3, the DNA is TGTGCCAGCAGGCCTCAGAGGCCGGGTGAGCAGTTCTTC. Encoded protein: CASRPQRPGEQFF.

The rearrangement uses TRBV7-8 and TRBJ1-3; D gene ambiguous. Trimming removed 6 bases at V and 8 bases at J, with 14 bases between. Germline lookup yields CDR1 SGHVS and CDR2 FQNEAQ. This CDR3 comprises 13 residues. CDR3 DNA: TGTGCCAGCAGTCCCCCTGAGGTCCACACCATATATTTT. It is translated as CASSPPEVHTIYF.

The chain combines TRBV6-5 with TRBJ2-7; D is unclear. Between the trimmed V and J ends, which lost 0 bases and 5 bases, there was a span of 5 bases. There are 12 residues in the CDR3. Germline lookup yields CDR1 MNHEY and CDR2 SVGAGI. The DNA for the CDR3 is TGTGCCAGCAGTTACTCGGTTGACGAGCAGTACTTC. This encodes CASSYSVDEQYF.

The gene calls are TRBV4-2 and TRBJ2-5; 10 bases line up with TRBD1. V was clipped by 6 bases and J by 5 bases; unmatched bases: 6. CDR1 is LGHNA and CDR2 is YNFKEQ in the germline V gene. The CDR3 loop spans 14 amino acids. CDR3 amino acids: CASSRQGAGETQYF. The CDR3 DNA is TGTGCCAGCAGTCGACAGGGGGCAGGGGAGACCCAGTACTTC.

This clone showed up just a few times. The V gene is TRBV30, the J gene TRBJ2-2, with D tentatively TRBD1 (6 bases). This CDR3 comprises 13 residues. The V end was cut by 0 bases, the J end by 7 bases, with 9 bases between. CDR1 GTSNPN and CDR2 SVGIG come from the germline V gene (reference sequence). CDR3 residues: CAWSVSGDGELFF. CDR3 DNA: TGTGCCTGGAGTGTTTCAGGGGACGGGGAGCTGTTTTTT.

CDR3 sequence: CASSIASGEETQYF. As DNA, the CDR3 is TGTGCCAGTAGTATAGCTAGCGGAGAAGAGACCCAGTACTTC. The gene calls are TRBV19 and TRBJ2-5, with TRBD2 identical over 7 bases. The germline V gene encodes CDR1 LNHDA and CDR2 SQIVND (reference sequence). V lost 1 base, J lost 3 bases, and 2 bases stayed unmatched. This CDR3 comprises 14 residues.

V is TRBV19 and J is TRBJ1-1, with D possibly TRBD1 on 6 matching bases. V was clipped by 5 bases and J by 2 bases, with 12 bases between them. This CDR3 region has 14 residues. Germline V gives CDR1 LNHDA, CDR2 SQIVND (reference sequence). The CDR3 loop is CASSLRQVNTEAFF. The CDR3 DNA reads as TGTGCCAGTAGTCTACGACAGGTTAACACTGAAGCTTTCTTT.